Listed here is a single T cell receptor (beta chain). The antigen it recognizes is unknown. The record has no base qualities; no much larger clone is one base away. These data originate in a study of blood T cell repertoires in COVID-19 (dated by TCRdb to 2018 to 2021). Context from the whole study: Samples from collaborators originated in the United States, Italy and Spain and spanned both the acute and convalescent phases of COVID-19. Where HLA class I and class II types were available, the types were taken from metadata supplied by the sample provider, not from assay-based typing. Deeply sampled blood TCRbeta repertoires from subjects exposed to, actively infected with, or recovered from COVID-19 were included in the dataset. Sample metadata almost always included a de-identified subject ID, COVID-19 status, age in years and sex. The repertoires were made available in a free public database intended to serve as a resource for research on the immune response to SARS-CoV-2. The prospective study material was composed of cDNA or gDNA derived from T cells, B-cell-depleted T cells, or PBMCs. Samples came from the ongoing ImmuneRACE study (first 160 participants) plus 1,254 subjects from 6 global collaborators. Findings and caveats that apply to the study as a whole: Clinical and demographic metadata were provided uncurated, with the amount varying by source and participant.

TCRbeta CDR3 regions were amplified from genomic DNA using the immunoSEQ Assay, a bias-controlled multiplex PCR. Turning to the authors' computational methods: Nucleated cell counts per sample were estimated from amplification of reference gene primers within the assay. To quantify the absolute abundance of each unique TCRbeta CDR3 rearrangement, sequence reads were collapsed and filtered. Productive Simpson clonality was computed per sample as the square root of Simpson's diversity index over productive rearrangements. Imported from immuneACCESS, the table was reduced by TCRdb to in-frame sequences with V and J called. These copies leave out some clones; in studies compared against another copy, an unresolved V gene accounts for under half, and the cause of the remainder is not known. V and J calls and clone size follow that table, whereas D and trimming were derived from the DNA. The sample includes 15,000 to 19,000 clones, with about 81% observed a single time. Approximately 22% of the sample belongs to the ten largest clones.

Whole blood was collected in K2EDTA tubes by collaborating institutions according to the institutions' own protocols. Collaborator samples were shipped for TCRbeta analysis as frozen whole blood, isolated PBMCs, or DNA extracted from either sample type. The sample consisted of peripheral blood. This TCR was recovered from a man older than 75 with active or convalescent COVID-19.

The nucleotide sequence reads as follows: TGTGCCAGCAGTCCAGGGGGAGGTAATCAGCCCCAGCATTTT. Translated, it reads CASSPGGGNQPQHF. This chain is built from TRBV6-5 and TRBJ1-5; TRBD1 agrees with 7 junctional bases. Measured from the cysteine to the phenylalanine, the CDR3 is 14 residues long. Only the CDR3 portion is preserved as DNA: 42 bases, with reading frame beginning at the first base. From the germline V gene, CDR1 is MNHEY and CDR2 is SVGAGI. Clipping removes 5 bases from V and 4 bases from J, with 5 as the unmatched junction base count.